One sample yielded the 20 T cell receptor beta chains listed below, sequenced in a study of cytomegalovirus exposure and HLA in healthy donors. Vbeta (60) and Jbeta (13) primers were used in the PCR. Here immunoSEQ multiplex PCR was the method, and the copy in TCRdb shows in-frame clones only, minus some. The sample consists of about 200,000 clones, over 9.5% of them appearing once. The sequencing sample was made of PBMCs. The receptors were gathered from a man in his fifties in good health and CMV-seropositive.

J is TRBJ2-3 and V is TRBV9; D is undetermined. Germline CDR1 reads SGDLS; CDR2 reads YYNGEE. This CDR3 comprises 12 residues. V lost 2 bases and J 2 bases, leaving 3 bases between the germline ends. The CDR3 protein is CASSVLTDTQYF. In nucleotides, the CDR3 is TGTGCCAGCAGCGTCCTCACAGATACGCAGTATTTT.

This rearrangement joins TRBV11-3 to TRBJ1-2; D is ambiguous. V lost 5 bases and J lost 0, with 13 bases in between. This CDR3 region has 15 residues. Germline CDR1 and CDR2: SGHNT and YENEEA. The CDR3 is CASSPAATANYGYTF. CDR3 nucleotide sequence: TGTGCCAGCAGCCCAGCGGCCACAGCTAACTATGGCTACACCTTC. The whole variable domain, remainder taken from reference TRBV11-3 and TRBJ1-2, is EAGVVQSPRYKIIEKKQPVAFWCNPISGHNTLYWYLQNLGQGPELLIRYENEEAVDDSQLPKDRFSAERLKGVDSTLKIQPAELGDSAVYLCASSPAATANYGYTFGSGTRLTVV.

This clone appeared a few times. The V and J genes are TRBV4-2 and TRBJ1-2; 9 bases match TRBD1. The germline CDR1 and CDR2 sequences are LGHNA and YNFKEQ. The CDR3 runs to 13 residues. The V and J ends lost 4 bases and 8 bases, in that order; junction bases with no gene match: 5. The CDR3 bases are TGTGCCAGCAGCCCCGGGACAGGGATAGGCTACACCTTC. This translates into CASSPGTGIGYTF.

A word on this clone: The junction differs from germline at one of its ends, possibly a read error. CDR3 sequence reads: CATSSFGTASAFF. In nucleotides, the CDR3 is TGTGCCACCAGCAGCTTCGGTACAGCCTCTGCTTTCTTC. This chain uses TRBV15 with TRBJ1-2; no definite D call. CDR1 is LNHNV and CDR2 is YYDKDF in the germline V gene (reference sequence). The CDR3 spans 13 residues.

This sequence joins TRBV30 and TRBJ1-1; a possible D gene is TRBD1 (6 bases). The germline gives CDR1 GTSNPN, CDR2 SVGIG (reference sequence). This CDR3 region has 13 residues. V was pared by 1 base and J by 1 base, with 7 bases between. CDR3 protein: CAWSAGQNTEAFF. CDR3 in DNA: TGTGCCTGGAGTGCGGGACAGAACACTGAAGCTTTCTTT.

The chain combines TRBV5-1 with TRBJ2-2; TRBD1 matches at 7 bases. The CDR3 sequence is 15 residues long. The J segment lost 3 bases and the V segment lost 1 base, leaving 3 bases of the junction unmatched. The germline V gene has CDR1 SGHRS and CDR2 YFSETQ. The CDR3 DNA follows: TGCGCCAGCAGCTTGTTCCAGGGGGACACCGGGGAGCTGTTTTTT. Encoded protein: CASSLFQGDTGELFF.

This clone was counted a few times. CDR3 protein: CASSRDFGTGELFF. The CDR3 DNA follows: TGTGCCAGCAGCCGCGACTTCGGCACCGGGGAGCTGTTTTTT. The chain joins TRBV14 to TRBJ2-2, with D unresolved. The CDR3 covers 14 residues. With 4 bases removed from V and 4 bases from J, the gap between germline ends came to 10 bases. CDR1 and CDR2 from the germline V gene are SGHDN and FVKESK.

The rearrangement uses TRBV6-6 and TRBJ1-5; a weak D match, TRBD1 (6 bases). The CDR3 consists of 13 residues. Deletions cut 4 bases from V and 9 bases from J, with 13 bases between. Germline CDR1 and CDR2: MNHNY and SVGAGI (reference sequence). The CDR3 DNA is TGTGCCAGCAGTTTTGAAGGGGGTTGGCCCCAGCATTTT. Amino acids: CASSFEGGWPQHF.

This clone turned up a few times. The chain joins TRBV30 to TRBJ1-5, with 11 bases aligning to TRBD1. J gave up 7 bases and V 2 bases, and 16 bases lay outside the gene matches. The CDR3 runs 18 residues. Germline V gene sequence: CDR1 GTSNPN, CDR2 SVGIG (reference sequence). The CDR3 DNA follows: TGTGCCTGGAGTTCTCGGGACAGGGGGTATTCATCGAGGCAGCCCCAGCATTTT. This gives the protein CAWSSRDRGYSSRQPQHF.

In this sample, this clone turned up a few times. The genes are TRBV10-2 and TRBJ2-2; D might be TRBD2 (6 bases). V lost 6 bases, J lost 3 bases, and 8 bases lay in between. Germline CDR1 and CDR2: WSHSY and SAAADI. The CDR3 is 13 residues long. This chain's CDR3 is CASRLADTGELFF. DNA for the CDR3: TGCGCCAGCAGACTAGCAGACACCGGGGAGCTGTTTTTT.

This clone was counted a few times. The rearrangement uses TRBV18 and TRBJ1-4; no firm D call. CDR3 length: 16 residues. Looked up from germline, CDR1 is KGHSH and CDR2 is LQKENI. The V and J ends lost 3 bases and 0 bases respectively, with 11 bases between them. The CDR3 reads CASSPLEGATNEKLFF. Here the CDR3 DNA reads TGTGCCAGCTCACCTCTTGAGGGAGCAACTAATGAAAAACTGTTTTTT.

This clone was recorded a few times. This specimen includes other DNA sequences encoding the same CDR3. V and J are TRBV7-9 and TRBJ2-7; D is uncertain. V shed 2 bases and J shed 4 bases, with 6 bases lying between them. CDR3 length: 12 amino acids. Per the germline V gene, CDR1 is SEHNR and CDR2 is FQNEAQ (reference sequence). The CDR3 bases are TGTGCCAGCAGCTTAAACAGTTACGAGCAGTACGTC. Its protein is CASSLNSYEQYV.

This clone occurred a few times. The chain joins TRBV11-3 to TRBJ2-7, with D tentatively TRBD1 (6 bases). Between the trimmed V and J ends, which lost 6 bases and 6 bases, there was a span of 12 bases. The CDR3 consists of 12 residues. The germline V gene has CDR1 SGHNT and CDR2 YENEEA. In DNA, the CDR3 is TGTGCCAGCAGTCAAACAGGGCTCGAGCAGTACGTC. This gives the protein CASSQTGLEQYV.

This clone showed up many times. The chain employs TRBV18 and TRBJ2-7; perhaps TRBD2 as D (5 bases). Germline assignment: CDR1 KGHSH and CDR2 LQKENI. V lost 3 bases to trimming and J lost 6 bases, with 12 bases between them. The CDR3 sequence is 13 residues long. The CDR3 DNA follows: TGTGCCAGCTCACCCGGGATTTCTGGCGAGCAGTACGTC. This encodes CASSPGISGEQYV.

The J gene is TRBJ2-3, the V gene TRBV5-4; D not certain. Germline V gives CDR1 SGHNT, CDR2 YYREEE (reference sequence). The CDR3 loop spans 13 amino acids. The V and J ends lost 6 bases and 6 bases respectively, with 14 bases between them. CDR3 amino acids: CASNQDPEDTQYF. Here the CDR3 DNA reads TGTGCCAGCAACCAAGACCCGGAGGATACGCAGTATTTT.

Only one count was recorded for this clone. The rearrangement joins TRBV6-5 to TRBJ1-5, with D unresolved. V dropped 2 bases and J dropped 3 bases, with 8 bases sitting between them. The germline gives CDR1 MNHEY, CDR2 SVGAGI. This CDR3 spans 14 amino acids. The CDR3 DNA reads TGTGCCAGCAGTTACGCGCTCCACAATCAGCCCCAGCATTTT. Protein sequence: CASSYALHNQPQHF.

The chain links TRBV2 to TRBJ2-5; 12 positions match TRBD2. The CDR3 length is 15 residues. Germline values: CDR1 SNHLY, CDR2 FYNNEI. The J segment lost 4 bases and the V segment lost 6 bases, leaving 6 bases of the junction unmatched. CDR3 DNA: TGTGCCAGCAGCGTGCGACTAGCGGGGGTAGAGACCCAGTACTTC. It is translated as CASSVRLAGVETQYF.

This clone has just a few counts. The rearrangement joins TRBV2 to TRBJ2-1, with D perhaps TRBD1 (5 bases). This CDR3 is built from 13 residues. CDR1 is SNHLY and CDR2 is FYNNEI in the germline V gene. The V end lost 10 bases, the J end lost 10 bases, and 20 bases lay between the germline ends. CDR3 residues: CAIQRGRNGEQFF. DNA of the CDR3: TGTGCCATCCAAAGGGGTAGAAATGGGGAGCAGTTCTTC.

This clone was detected once. The V and J genes are TRBV19 and TRBJ1-5, with 12 bases aligning to TRBD1. J lost 2 bases, V lost 5 bases, and 13 bases had no gene match. The length of the CDR3 is 19 residues. Germline values: CDR1 LNHDA, CDR2 SQIVND (reference sequence). In DNA form, the CDR3 reads TGTGCCAGTAGTTTAACCGGGACAGGGGGCGGAAGGGGCAATCAGCCCCAGCATTTT. Protein: CASSLTGTGGGRGNQPQHF.

This clone was recorded a few times. Here the CDR3 DNA reads TGTGCCAGCAGCTTAGTGTTGCAGGGGAATAATGAAAAACTGTTTTTT. It yields the protein CASSLVLQGNNEKLFF. The chain carries TRBV7-6 and TRBJ1-4; D is possibly TRBD1 (6 bases). Germline loops: CDR1 SGHVS, CDR2 FNYEAQ. Trimming left V 1 base short and J 4 bases short, with 13 bases between. The CDR3 has 16 amino acids.